The TCR beta chain under discussion was sequenced for a study of beta chain features in type 1 diabetes. Every bit of the isolated RNA underwent reverse transcription, so sequencing read expressed TCRB transcripts. The protocol was immunoSEQ multiplex PCR, while the TCRdb copy is restricted to in-frame clones and leaves out a portion. The sample carries roughly 450,000 clones, approximately 15% recorded once. This CDR3 is built from 18 residues. V trimming: 2 bases; J trimming: 0 bases; junction bases outside the gene matches: 9. Germline V lookup: CDR1 SGHAT, CDR2 FQNNGV. The sample consisted of naive CD4+ T cells from blood. This sequence originates from a man aged 25-45 years in good health. V usage is TRBV11-2 and J usage is TRBJ2-1, with TRBD2 matching over 8 bases. CDR3: CASSLRITSGGSYNEQFF. The CDR3 bases are TGTGCCAGCAGCTTAAGAATTACGAGCGGGGGCTCCTACAATGAGCAGTTCTTC.